These 22 T cell receptor beta chains share one sample of origin, sequenced in a study of T cells in Graves' hyperthyroidism and ophthalmopathy. TCR beta CDR3 regions were amplified from RNA transcripts. The primer set for the first-round RT-PCR of the TCR CDR3 was HTBI. TCRdb called the multiplex PCR reads again in MiXCR, with one record for every CDR3 protein. The data show some 300,000 distinct CDR3 sequences, roughly a fifth seen once. Sequencing used blood. The receptors come from a man aged 45-65 years with Graves' ophthalmopathy.

This clonotype was counted many times. V is TRBV2 and J is TRBJ2-7; 9 bases agree with TRBD1. The germline CDR1 and CDR2 sequences are SNHLY and FYNNEI. The CDR3 spans 15 residues. Germline trimming cut 2 bases from V and 3 bases from J; bases unmatched to any gene: 5. CDR3 sequence: CASSEPRDRVYEQYF. The CDR3, as DNA: TGTGCCAGCAGTGAACCCCGGGACAGGGTCTACGAGCAGTACTTC.

This clonotype was recorded many times. V and J are TRBV9 and TRBJ1-1; D gene ambiguous. V was trimmed by 3 bases and J by 1 base, leaving 16 bases between them. Germline assignment: CDR1 SGDLS and CDR2 YYNGEE. The CDR3 spans 16 residues. The CDR3: CASSGRLGSGNTEAFF. CDR3 coding DNA: TGTGCCAGCAGCGGACGACTAGGGTCGGGGAACACTGAAGCTTTCTTT.

This clonotype was detected many times. This chain uses TRBV2 with TRBJ1-5; the D gene is possibly TRBD1 (5 bases). Germline V lookup: CDR1 SNHLY, CDR2 FYNNEI. The V end was cut by 7 bases, the J end by 4 bases, with 14 bases between. This CDR3 has 14 residues. The CDR3, as DNA: TGTGCCAGCAACCCCGGGACGGGGAATCAGCCCCAGCATTTT. The encoded protein is CASNPGTGNQPQHF.

This clonotype was observed once. Since a much larger clone is just one base distant, this may be a read error. This rearrangement joins TRBV6-1 to TRBJ1-1; TRBD1 aligns across 9 bases. V gave up 6 bases and J gave up 4 bases; unmatched junction bases: 12. Germline loops: CDR1 MNHNS, CDR2 SASEGT. This CDR3 spans 16 amino acids. The DNA of the CDR3 is TGTGCCAGCAGCCGTCCCGGGACAGGGACGAGCACTGAAGCTTTCTTT. Translation: CASSRPGTGTSTEAFF.

This clonotype showed up many times. This rearrangement joins TRBV30 to TRBJ2-7; weak D call: TRBD1 (5 bases). CDR1 and CDR2 from the germline V gene are GTSNPN and SVGIG (reference sequence). V lost 7 bases to trimming and J lost 4 bases, with 11 bases between them. The CDR3 is 11 amino acids. The CDR3 sequence is CAYQRGYEQYF. The CDR3 DNA sequence: TGTGCCTACCAAAGGGGTTACGAGCAGTACTTC.

This clonotype was detected ten times or more. The chain employs TRBV20-1 and TRBJ2-4; 13 nucleotides agree with TRBD2. Looked up from germline, CDR1 is DFQATT and CDR2 is SNEGSKA (reference sequence). J gave up 0 bases and V 3 bases, and 11 bases lay outside the gene matches. The CDR3 covers 19 residues. The CDR3, as DNA: TGCAGTGCTAGTACGGGACTAGCGGGGAGGCAGGTAGCCAAAAACATTCAGTACTTC. Protein sequence: CSASTGLAGRQVAKNIQYF.

This clonotype occurred a few times. This chain uses TRBV6-1 with TRBJ1-2; TRBD1 might be the D (5 bases). Deletions cut 5 bases from V and 2 bases from J, with 12 bases between. Germline-derived CDR1 and CDR2 are MNHNS and SASEGT. The CDR3 spans 14 residues. In DNA form, the CDR3 reads TGTGCCAGCAGTACTGGGGGGTTCAACTATGGCTACACCTTC. Amino acids: CASSTGGFNYGYTF.

This clonotype has a handful of counts. The genes are TRBV7-3 and TRBJ2-2, with 8 bases lining up with TRBD2. The V gene end was trimmed by 5 bases and the J gene end by 7 bases; junction bases not matched to a gene: 6. The germline V gene encodes CDR1 SGHTA and CDR2 FQGTGA. This CDR3 comprises 14 residues. CDR3 nucleotides: TGTGCCAGCAGCACCGGTAGCGGGGTCGGGGAGCTGTTTTTT. Protein: CASSTGSGVGELFF.

This clonotype was seen a handful of times. V gene TRBV19 combines with J gene TRBJ1-1, with D possibly matching TRBD1 (5 bases). The ends were cut back, 1 base at V and 4 bases at J, with 16 bases in the middle. There are 16 residues in the CDR3. Germline CDR1 LNHDA, CDR2 SQIVND (reference sequence). The CDR3 DNA is TGTGCCAGTAGTATAGGCCTTTGGGGCGGTGGCACTGAAGCTTTCTTT. Translation gives CASSIGLWGGGTEAFF. The full variable domain, with the rest looked up from reference TRBV19 and TRBJ1-1, is DGGITQSPKYLFRKEGQNVTLSCEQNLNHDAMYWYRQDPGQGLRLIYYSQIVNDFQKGDIAEGYSVSREKKESFPLTVTSAQKNPTAFYLCASSIGLWGGGTEAFFGQGTRLTVV.

This clonotype was recorded at least ten times. The V gene is TRBV28, the J gene TRBJ1-1; possible D gene TRBD1, 6 bases. V lost 5 bases and J lost 10, with 17 bases in between. The germline V gene has CDR1 MDHEN and CDR2 SYDVKM. The CDR3 contains 13 residues. CDR3 in amino acids: CASSPMGGRRAFF. The CDR3 DNA reads TGTGCCAGCAGTCCCATGGGGGGGCGCCGAGCTTTCTTT.

This clonotype showed up many times. The chain employs TRBV11-2 and TRBJ2-1, with D possibly TRBD2 on 6 matching bases. The CDR3 length is 15 residues. The germline V gene has CDR1 SGHAT and CDR2 FQNNGV. V lost 5 bases to trimming and J lost 5 bases, with 16 bases between them. The CDR3 here is CASSPRAWGDNEQFF. The DNA of the CDR3 is TGTGCCAGCAGCCCCCGGGCGTGGGGGGACAATGAGCAGTTCTTC.

V usage is TRBV5-5 and J usage is TRBJ2-7; D is undetermined. V lost 1 base, J lost 5 bases, and 7 bases lay in between. From germline, CDR1 is SGHKS and CDR2 YYEKEE (reference sequence). This CDR3 is built from 12 residues. The CDR3 reads CASSLNRDEQYF. The DNA of the CDR3 is TGTGCCAGCAGCTTGAATAGGGACGAGCAGTACTTC.

Ten or more counts support this clonotype. The chain has TRBV20-1 and TRBJ2-7, with 8 bases fitting TRBD2. The junction had 9 bases not matched to a gene; V was cut back by 2 bases and J by 6 bases. CDR1 and CDR2 (germline): DFQATT, SNEGSKA (reference sequence). There are 14 residues in the CDR3. The CDR3 DNA reads TGCAGTGCTAGATCGACGGGAGGGCCCAGCGAGCAGTACTTC. It codes for CSARSTGGPSEQYF.

J is TRBJ2-3 and V is TRBV2; D remains ambiguous. V shed 7 bases and J shed 10 bases, with 12 bases lying between them. This CDR3 is built from 11 residues. Germline V gene data show CDR1 as SNHLY and CDR2 as FYNNEI. The DNA for the CDR3 is TGTGCCAGCAATGCTGCGGATCCGCAGTATTTT. It yields the protein CASNAADPQYF.

This clonotype came up many times. The rearrangement uses TRBV7-3 and TRBJ2-1; D call uncertain. Trimming took off 5 bases at V and 4 bases at J, with 9 bases between the two ends. The CDR3 runs 13 residues. Germline lookup yields CDR1 SGHTA and CDR2 FQGTGA. The CDR3 DNA is TGTGCCAGCAGCCTGACTGAATACAATGAGCAGTTCTTC. Translation: CASSLTEYNEQFF.

The gene calls are TRBV27 and TRBJ1-1; maybe TRBD1 (6 bases). The CDR3 runs 14 residues. Germline V gene sequence: CDR1 MNHEY, CDR2 SMNVEV (reference sequence). Trimming shortened V by 6 bases and J by 1 base, and 12 bases separated the two germline ends. CDR3 DNA: TGTGCCAGCAGCAAGGGGGGAAGGAACACTGAAGCTTTCTTT. It encodes CASSKGGRNTEAFF.

This chain joins TRBV6-2 or TRBV6-3 and TRBJ2-3; D perhaps matches TRBD2 (5 bases). Per the germline V gene, CDR1 is MNHEY and CDR2 is SVGEGT. V was cut by 5 bases and J by 6 bases, with 15 bases left in between. The CDR3 has 14 amino acids. CDR3 DNA: TGTGCCAGCAGTCTAACGGGGTCATTCGATACGCAGTATTTT. Translating gives CASSLTGSFDTQYF.

This clonotype was counted ten times or more. Here the CDR3 DNA reads TGCGCCAGCAGCTTCGACTTCTCTAAGCAGTTCTTC. This codes for CASSFDFSKQFF. The rearrangement links TRBV5-1 to TRBJ2-1, with D uncertain. V was trimmed by 2 bases and J by 11 bases, leaving 11 bases between them. Germline CDR1 and CDR2: SGHRS and YFSETQ. The CDR3 loop spans 12 amino acids. Combining the CDR3 with reference TRBV5-1 and TRBJ2-1 gives the whole variable domain KAGVTQTPRYLIKTRGQQVTLSCSPISGHRSVSWYQQTPGQGLQFLFEYFSETQRNKGNFPGRFSGRQFSNSRSEMNVSTLELGDSALYLCASSFDFSKQFFGPGTRLTVL.

The gene calls are TRBV7-9 and TRBJ2-6; tentative D call: TRBD1 (6 bases). Germline V CDR1 and CDR2: SEHNR, FQNEAQ (reference sequence). With 0 bases removed from V and 2 bases from J, the gap between germline ends came to 8 bases. The CDR3 is 16 residues long. The CDR3 region has the DNA TGTGCCAGCAGCTTAGCGTCAGGGGCTGGGGCCAACGTCCTGACTTTC. Its protein is CASSLASGAGANVLTF. The full variable domain, completed using reference TRBV7-9 and TRBJ2-6, is DTGVSQNPRHKITKRGQNVTFRCDPISEHNRLYWYRQTLGQGPEFLTYFQNEAQLEKSRLLSDRFSAERPKGSFSTLEIQRTEQGDSAMYLCASSLASGAGANVLTFGAGSRLTVL.

The chain employs TRBV6-1 and TRBJ2-2, with D perhaps matching TRBD2 (6 bases). V was shortened by 7 bases and J by 7 bases, with 10 bases between the two germline ends. Germline lookup yields CDR1 MNHNS and CDR2 SASEGT. The CDR3 loop spans 12 amino acids. The CDR3 here is CASNGGIGELFF. The CDR3 DNA sequence: TGTGCCAGCAACGGCGGGATCGGGGAGCTGTTTTTT.

This clonotype was observed a handful of times. J is TRBJ2-2 and V is TRBV6-1, with D unclear. V gave up 6 bases and J gave up 1 base, with 9 bases separating them. The germline CDR1 and CDR2 sequences are MNHNS and SASEGT. CDR3 length: 14 amino acids. This chain's CDR3 is CASRWSGNTGELFF. The CDR3 DNA is TGTGCCAGCAGGTGGTCAGGGAACACCGGGGAGCTGTTTTTT.

The sample holds many counts of this clonotype. The chain is built from TRBV7-2 and TRBJ2-1, with D maybe TRBD1 (5 bases). The CDR3 covers 13 residues. Trimming left V 5 bases short and J 9 bases short, with 14 bases between. Per germline, CDR1 SGHTA and CDR2 FQGNSA. The CDR3 DNA reads as TGTGCCAGCAGCATAGACAGTTTCGGTGAGCAGTTCTTC. This sequence encodes CASSIDSFGEQFF. Looking up the rest from reference TRBV7-2 and TRBJ2-1 gives the full variable domain: GAGVSQSPSNKVTEKGKDVELRCDPISGHTALYWYRQSLGQGLEFLIYFQGNSAPDKSGLPSDRFSAERTGGSVSTLTIQRTQQEDSAVYLCASSIDSFGEQFFGPGTRLTVL.